This T cell receptor beta chain was identified during a study of cytomegalovirus exposure and HLA in healthy donors (dated by TCRdb to 2017 to 2019). Regarding the research as a whole: According to an earlier analysis of around 600 of the donors, some 180 million T cells yielded roughly 110 million unique TCR beta sequences and about 300 Gb of sequence data. Typing coverage varied by locus: about 620-640 donors for A, B, C, DRB1 and DQB1; around 560 for DQA1; nearly 610 for DPA1; roughly 450 for DPB1. A later genetic analysis used genome-wide SNP genotypes for about 65% of the roughly 670 donors, treating that subset as a discovery cohort. Every discovery cohort repertoire had been produced on one sequencing platform. Because of strong linkage in the cohort, roughly five DR-DQ haplotypes were treated as single units for association and clustering. Besides the first cohort of some 670 subjects, a separate validation cohort made up of over a hundred different subjects was used. An earlier analysis of nearly 600 of the donors applied high-throughput TCR beta sequencing to assess whether each TCR beta V gene segment acted as functional or pseudogenic. The study was designed to test whether signatures of past pathogen exposure could be identified by cataloging public T cell receptors. The study profiled the T cell repertoires of under 700 subjects by immunosequencing and related them to cytomegalovirus serostatus. Among several hundred genotyped donors of the cohort, an average of roughly 230,000 unique TCR beta nucleotide sequences was sequenced per donor, of which about 19% were non-productive. The genetic ancestry cluster associated with self-reported Caucasian donors included about 81% of the roughly 390 genotyped donors. Rather than using new phenotypic data, the later analysis identified candidate immune exposures from TCR beta sequences and from how often those sequences occurred across donors. The study combined high-throughput TCR immunosequencing, statistical association of individual TCRs with disease status, and machine learning to predict cytomegalovirus infection status. A later analysis re-analyzed previously published TCR beta repertoires from roughly 690 donors and added high-resolution HLA genotyping to study TCR occurrence patterns. Both class I and class II loci were covered by HLA typing, at four-digit resolution. An early release that covered about 600 HLA-typed donors contained approximately 320 gigabases of sequencing data and tens of millions of unique TCR sequences. Alongside the repertoire data, information on donor age, sex, ethnicity and CMV serostatus was compiled. Study-level results and caveats: Assigning TCR associations to individual alleles was difficult when HLA alleles, especially DR and DQ, strongly co-occurred. A further reported finding was that TCR beta sequences accurately predicted the HLA-A and HLA-B alleles for most subjects in the first cohort. A later genetic analysis associated a missense DCLRE1C variant with V-gene and J-gene trimming of TCR beta chains, and an independent cohort replicated the association. A cluster of highly shared sequence variants was judged likely to represent a technical artifact of the sequencing pipeline. Only TCR beta chains were sequenced in this cohort, and the absence of alpha or paired-chain data limited detectable features. According to a later genetic analysis, donors in an Asian-associated ancestry cluster had fewer N-insertions in productive TCRs than the approximately 700-donor mean. Compared with equally common non-associated chains, HLA-associated TCR beta chains in a later analysis were more clonally expanded and had lower generation probabilities. An earlier analysis of several hundred of the donors showed that most TCR beta V segments appeared in productive rearrangements either about 87% or about 30% of the time, which broadly matched IMGT annotations. Because HLA typing was unavailable for some donors at each locus, only the typed subset was used in association tests. Because the 87-base-pair reads could not distinguish some IMGT-functional V segments, including TRBV6-2 and TRBV6-3, those segments were excluded. CMV serostatus was the only immune exposure information available for the cohort. A later analysis associated 16,951 TCR beta sequences with specific HLA alleles at a false discovery rate of 0.05. The authors suggested that the approach could potentially be generalized to other disease states and immunological phenotypes. The classifier was reported to diagnose cytomegalovirus status with high specificity and sensitivity in both the original cohort and the validation cohort. Several of the top co-occurrence clusters appeared to be linked to parvovirus B19, influenza, CMV and Epstein-Barr virus, according to a later analysis. Roughly 15 rarely observed V segments, including chromosome 9 orphons, were excluded from the earlier analysis of a few hundred of the donors because counts were too low. Linkage disequilibrium might explain the correlated functional status among segregating V segments, but an unknown experimental factor could not be excluded. Presence/absence analyses assumed roughly uniform sequencing depth across donors, an assumption that may not hold. In vitro tests confirmed that a few of the cytomegalovirus-associated TCR beta chains recognize cytomegalovirus antigens. In a later analysis, the rate of TCR association differed among HLA loci, with DRB1 alleles having the most associated TCRs and HLA-C alleles having the fewest. The study gave a list of some 150 TCR beta chains associated with cytomegalovirus. A later analysis found that most CMV-associated TCR beta chains appeared HLA-restricted, with HLA associations seemingly driven largely by CMV exposure. Across donors, most TCR sequences were observed very rarely, whereas some public TCRs were present in many individuals.

Libraries were built with the immunoSEQ multiplex PCR assay. For the multiplex PCR, a mixture combining 60 forward primers for TCR Vbeta segments and 13 reverse primers for TCR Jbeta segments was used. Amplification of the CDR3 region of rearranged TCR beta genes was performed with a multiplex PCR assay on genomic DNA. On the Illumina HiSeq System, the amplified TCR beta libraries were sequenced as 87-base-pair reads. As for the authors' bioinformatics: A later analysis tallied roughly 78 million unique TCR beta chains across the 666 repertoires, and around 9.9 million of those chains were shared by two or more donors. A nearest-neighbor algorithm error-corrected the raw reads and collapsed the reads into unique sequences, merging closely related sequences to remove PCR and sequencing errors. V, D and J gene segments were assigned by aligning CDR3 sequences to IMGT reference sequences. For a sequence to be retained, at least a six-nucleotide match to both a V gene segment and a J gene segment was required. Rearrangements were called productive when the CDR3 lacked stop codons and stayed in frame with V and J; all others were non-productive. Following IMGT convention, CDR3 was defined as the stretch from the second conserved V-encoded cysteine up to the conserved J-encoded phenylalanine. In an earlier analysis of approximately 590 of the donors, sequences lacking an unambiguous match to a single V gene segment were excluded. An earlier analysis of fewer than 650 of the donors classified V segments as functional when productive rearrangements were above 56.7% and as segregating when the standard deviation between donors was above 5%. To diagnose cytomegalovirus status from the catalog of TCR beta chain sequences, a statistical classification framework was built. In a later analysis, TCR nucleotide sequences were compared against IMGT/GENE-DB human TR gene sequences so that V and J genes could be assigned. The TCRdist pipeline was used in a later analysis to assign CDR3 sequences and most-parsimonious VDJ recombination scenarios. In a later analysis, every TCR beta chain was defined by the combination of its CDR3 amino acid sequence and its V-gene family, and reads without a unique V-gene family were dropped. In a later analysis, 500 to 700 highly shared, low-generation-probability nucleotide sequences were removed to address suspected cross-contamination and a sequencing artifact. A later analysis calculated a clonal expansion index for each public chain from normalized within-repertoire ranks of inferred template counts. In a later analysis, generation probabilities were computed with a VDJ recombination model fitted to out-of-frame rearrangements, and the resulting probabilities were checked against IGoR. A later analysis scored TCR-TCR, TCR-HLA and TCR-CMV co-occurrence with hypergeometric tests, applying a repertoire-size bias correction to TCR pairs. A later analysis estimated false discovery rates by permuting HLA or CMV assignments 20 times. In a later analysis, co-occurring TCRs were grouped with DBSCAN, and TCRdist sequence similarity was added when clustering was performed within HLA-allele-positive subsets. Repertoires with fewer than 30,000 or more than 120,000 public chains, plus five repertoires with anomalous nucleotide sharing, were excluded from co-occurrence clustering. The table comes from immuneACCESS by way of TCRdb, which keeps in-frame sequences with V and J called. Part of the clones is missing from these tables; in studies checked, under half for an unresolved V gene and the rest for unknown reasons. The D gene and trimming were derived from the DNA, and the V and J assignments and clone size from that table. The sample has 60,000 to 75,000 clones on record, around four fifths of them singletons. The biggest ten clones account for around a fifth of the sample.

A word on this clone: Its antigen remains undetermined. Per-nucleotide qualities are absent, and no much larger clonotype sits a single base away.

The CDR3 contains 16 residues, cysteine and phenylalanine counted. The entry retains the CDR3 DNA only, 48 bases that are in frame from base 1. Sequences GTSNPN (CDR1) and SVGIG (CDR2) are obtained from the germline V gene (reference sequence). For this chain, trimming is 3 bases at the V end and 4 bases at the J end, and the number of junction bases without a gene match is 8. The cohort was made up of several hundred healthy bone marrow donors. All cohort members were sampled while nominally healthy, although unrecorded immune exposures were likely present. The donor tested CMV seropositive and was one of the 289 seropositive cohort members. Every donor gave a peripheral blood sample, and the peripheral blood mononuclear cells from that sample were used for TCR beta sequencing. Genomic DNA was extracted from the blood cell samples with the Qiagen DNeasy Blood Extraction Kit.

Sequencing was carried out using PBMCs. The rearrangement joined TRBV30 to TRBJ2-7, and 14 bases in between align with TRBD2. This TCR came from a woman aged 25 to 39 in good health and CMV-seropositive. The CDR3 protein sequence reads: CAWRGTSGSLGYEQYF. The sequence in DNA is TGTGCCTGGAGGGGGACTAGCGGGAGTCTGGGGTACGAGCAGTACTTC.